The TCR beta chain under discussion was sequenced for a study of vaccination effects on CD4 cells after COVID-19. V dropped 1 base and J dropped 11; count of bases not matched to a gene: 4. The CDR3 has 13 residues. Germline CDR1 and CDR2: MGHRA and YSYEKL. About this clone itself: The antigen is unknown.

Isolating CD4+ T cells followed about 10 days of culture. IL-2 medium took the place of half the medium on both days 3 and 7. This table comes from immunoSEQ multiplex PCR, and its TCRdb copy is limited to in-frame clones, with some not included. The table lists tens of thousands of clones, about 70% of them singletons. Study outcomes and limitations: Whether induced by infection or by vaccine, clones showed marked clonal contraction late after vaccination.

The rearrangement joins TRBV4-1 to TRBJ1-1; 10 nucleotides match TRBD1. Source: CD4+ T cells from PBMCs cultured without peptide, taken before COVID-19 vaccination. The receptor comes from a human donor who received a COVID-19 vaccine. CDR3 nucleotide sequence: TGCGCCAGCAGCCAAGTTGGGGACAGGGGTGCTTTCTTT. Translating it yields CASSQVGDRGAFF.